This T cell receptor beta chain was profiled in a study of T cells in Graves' hyperthyroidism and ophthalmopathy. RNA transcripts were the template for amplifying TCR beta CDR3 regions. When the TCR CDR3 underwent first-round RT-PCR, the HTBI primer set was used. TCRdb recomputed calls from the multiplex PCR reads with MiXCR, one row per CDR3 protein. The data contain about 610,000 distinct CDR3 sequences, 14% to 15% of them singletons. The CDR3 is 14 amino acids. V lost 1 base and J lost 10; bases outside the gene matches: 5. The germline gives CDR1 MNHEY, CDR2 SVGAGI. This clonotype has ten or more counts.

Material: blood. The chain carries TRBV6-5 and TRBJ2-2, with 8 bases aligning to TRBD1. The TCR originated in a woman between 40 and 55 years old with Graves' ophthalmopathy. Here the CDR3 reads CASSYLQGVEELFF. CDR3 in DNA: TGTGCCAGCAGTTACTTACAGGGGGTCGAGGAGCTGTTTTTT.